Listed below are T cell receptor beta chains from one sample, sequenced in a study of blood T cell repertoires in COVID-19. Assay: immunoSEQ multiplex PCR; the TCRdb copy retains only in-frame clones and omits some. This table has about 250,000 clones, about 90% appearing once. Sequencing was done on a sample of PBMCs or T cells enriched from blood (not recorded which). All receptors derive from a woman aged 40-49 years who had been exposed to COVID-19. Each CDR3 is given with its conserved first and last residue. The D gene is left open where the match is weak. A clone size is listed for some rows: how often the clone was seen (once, few, many), or a class if it is expanded.

v_call: TRBV7-7; d_call: TRBD2; clone_size: once; j_call: TRBJ2-3; cdr3_nt: TGTGCTAGCAGCACGGGACTAGCGGGCACAGATACGCAGTATTTT; cdr3_aa: CASSTGLAGTDTQYF
v_call: TRBV9; d_call: TRBD2; clone_size: NA; j_call: TRBJ2-3; cdr3_nt: TGTGCCAGCAGCGTAGGAACTAGCGGGGGGCCCTCAGCAGATACGCAGTATTTT; cdr3_aa: CASSVGTSGGPSADTQYF
v_call: TRBV23-1; d_call: NA; clone_size: NA; j_call: TRBJ1-2; cdr3_nt: TGCGCCAGCAGTCAATCTTATCGCGGGGGAAACTATGGCTACACCTTC; cdr3_aa: CASSQSYRGGNYGYTF
v_call: TRBV28; d_call: TRBD1; clone_size: once; j_call: TRBJ2-1; cdr3_nt: TGTGCCAGCAGTCCCGGACAGGGCAATGAGCAGTTCTTC; cdr3_aa: CASSPGQGNEQFF
v_call: TRBV6-5; d_call: NA; clone_size: NA; j_call: TRBJ2-7; cdr3_nt: TGTGCCAGCAGCCCCAGGACAGTGTCCGACGAGCAGTACTTC; cdr3_aa: CASSPRTVSDEQYF
v_call: TRBV9; d_call: TRBD2; clone_size: NA; j_call: TRBJ2-1; cdr3_nt: TGTGCCAGCAGCGTAGAGTGGCGGGGGACTTCCTCCAATGAGCAGTTCTTC; cdr3_aa: CASSVEWRGTSSNEQFF
v_call: TRBV2; d_call: NA; clone_size: few; j_call: TRBJ1-4; cdr3_nt: TGTGCCAGCAGTTCACTTCTAGGGGAGGGTGAAAAACTGTTTTTT; cdr3_aa: CASSSLLGEGEKLFF
v_call: TRBV3-1/TRBV3-2; d_call: TRBD2; clone_size: NA; j_call: TRBJ2-7; cdr3_nt: TGTGCCAGCAGCCAAGAAGGGTTAGGGACTACCTACGAGCAGTACTTC; cdr3_aa: CASSQEGLGTTYEQYF
v_call: TRBV6-4; d_call: TRBD2; clone_size: once; j_call: TRBJ2-3; cdr3_nt: TGTGCCAGCAGCGAATCGACTAGCGGGGGTGCAGATACGCAGTATTTT; cdr3_aa: CASSESTSGGADTQYF
v_call: TRBV27; d_call: NA; clone_size: NA; j_call: TRBJ2-3; cdr3_nt: TGTGCCAGCCGAGACACACGTCGCGATACGCAGTATTTT; cdr3_aa: CASRDTRRDTQYF
v_call: TRBV7-3; d_call: NA; clone_size: NA; j_call: TRBJ2-1; cdr3_nt: TGTGCCAGCAACGACCGAGCCGGGAGTGGTGAGCAGTTCTTC; cdr3_aa: CASNDRAGSGEQFF
v_call: TRBV10-3; d_call: TRBD1; clone_size: NA; j_call: TRBJ1-1; cdr3_nt: TGTGCCATCAGCCGCGGACAGGACGGCACTGAAGCTTTCTTT; cdr3_aa: CAISRGQDGTEAFF
v_call: TRBV5-6; d_call: NA; clone_size: NA; j_call: TRBJ2-3; cdr3_nt: TGTGCCAGCAGCTTGTTCCTTCCAGCAGATACGCAGTATTTT; cdr3_aa: CASSLFLPADTQYF
v_call: TRBV6-5; d_call: TRBD2; clone_size: NA; j_call: TRBJ2-3; cdr3_nt: TGTGCCAGCAGTTCCCGACTAGCGGGTAACACAGATACGCAGTATTTT; cdr3_aa: CASSSRLAGNTDTQYF
v_call: TRBV28; d_call: TRBD1; clone_size: NA; j_call: TRBJ1-2; cdr3_nt: TGTGCCAGCAGGCAGACAGGGAACGATGGCTACACCTTC; cdr3_aa: CASRQTGNDGYTF
v_call: TRBV10-3; d_call: NA; clone_size: NA; j_call: TRBJ1-1; cdr3_nt: TGTGCCATCAGTGAATCCCCCCGACAGGACACTGAAGCTTTCTTT; cdr3_aa: CAISESPRQDTEAFF